The 24 T cell receptor beta chains below all came from one sample that was sequenced in a study of T cells in Graves' hyperthyroidism and ophthalmopathy (dated by TCRdb to the late 2010s). The library came from multiplex PCR. The run used an Illumina HiSeq 2000. The TCR beta CDR3 regions were amplified from RNA transcripts. The first round of RT-PCR for the TCR CDR3 was performed with the HTBI primer set and the Qiagen OneStep RT-PCR kit. Clones were called with MiXCR by TCRdb after fastp trimmed the public reads at Q25, and only in-frame beta chains were retained. Duplicate CDR3 protein sequences are folded into a single record with the most common DNA and genes. In all, the sample holds a few hundred thousand distinct CDR3 sequences, and 15% to 20% of those were seen once. In total, the top ten clones hold about two fifths of the sample. The sample comprised blood. Receptor source: a man between 50 and 59 years old with Graves' ophthalmopathy.

This clonotype was observed a few times. The chain has TRBV28 and TRBJ2-7, with 7 nucleotides matching TRBD2. The V gene end was trimmed by 6 bases and the J gene end by 4 bases; junction bases not matched to a gene: 12. The CDR3 extends over 15 amino acids. CDR1 and CDR2 from the germline V gene are MDHEN and SYDVKM. CDR3 sequence reads: CASSLPGLGDYEQYF. CDR3 nucleotides: TGTGCCAGCAGCCTCCCCGGACTAGGAGATTACGAGCAGTACTTC.

This clonotype was counted a single time. This could be a read error, since a much larger clone is one nucleotide away. Since the CDR3 does not end with the conserved phenylalanine or tryptophan, this likely comes from a read error. The rearrangement uses TRBV9 and TRBJ2-1; D is undetermined. Trimming removed 3 bases at V and 0 bases at J, with 16 bases between. Looked up from germline, CDR1 is SGDLS and CDR2 is YYNGEE. The CDR3 has 17 residues. The DNA of the CDR3 is TGTGCCAGCAGCGGAAACCCACTTGACACCTCCTACAATGAGCAGTTCTCC. Translating gives CASSGNPLDTSYNEQFS.

This clonotype was recorded at least ten times. This chain joins TRBV30 and TRBJ2-1; D uncertain. The CDR3 is 11 amino acids. Germline V gene sequence: CDR1 GTSNPN, CDR2 SVGIG (reference sequence). V lost 3 bases, J lost 5 bases, and 5 bases lay in between. The CDR3 bases are TGTGCCTGGAGCAGGAACAATGAGCAGTTCTTC. It translates to CAWSRNNEQFF.

This clonotype was counted many times. The rearrangement uses TRBV20-1 and TRBJ1-2; D is possibly TRBD1 (6 bases). Trimming left V 2 bases short and J 8 bases short, with 21 bases between. Germline V CDR1 and CDR2: DFQATT, SNEGSKA (reference sequence). This CDR3 is 15 amino acids long. The CDR3 DNA reads TGCAGTGCTAGATCGGTCCCAAGGAGGGGGGGCGGCTACACCTTC. It specifies CSARSVPRRGGGYTF.

There are many counts of this clonotype. This chain uses TRBV6-1 with TRBJ2-7, with D possibly matching TRBD1 (5 bases). This CDR3 has 14 residues. The V end lost 5 bases, the J end lost 2 bases, and 13 bases lay between the germline ends. From germline, CDR1 is MNHNS and CDR2 SASEGT. CDR3 nucleotide sequence: TGTGCCAGCAGTTTCGGACATACCACCTACGAGCAGTACTTC. Translation: CASSFGHTTYEQYF.

This chain links TRBV9 with TRBJ1-1; D uncertain. V was pared by 4 bases and J by 1 base, with 14 bases between. The CDR3 has 15 residues. The germline CDR1 and CDR2 sequences are SGDLS and YYNGEE. CDR3: CASSRKQMPNTEAFF. The CDR3 DNA is TGTGCCAGCAGCCGCAAACAGATGCCGAACACTGAAGCTTTCTTT.

In its sample, this clonotype was seen many times. This CDR3 is CSSSRGHTDTQYF. CDR3 coding DNA: TGCAGCTCCTCCCGGGGGCACACAGATACGCAGTATTTT. The rearrangement joins TRBV29-1 to TRBJ2-3; perhaps D is TRBD1 or TRBD2 (6 bases each). Trimming removed 8 bases at V and 2 bases at J, with 14 bases between. Germline CDR1 is SQVTM and CDR2 is ANQGSEA. There are 13 residues in the CDR3.

The J gene is TRBJ2-3, the V gene TRBV5-6, with D hard to call. Deletions cut 2 bases from V and 8 bases from J, with 6 bases between. The CDR3 extends over 11 amino acids. Germline CDR1 and CDR2: SGHDT and YYEEEE. In DNA, the CDR3 is TGTGCCAGCAGCTTTAGCACTACGCAGTATTTT. Its translation is CASSFSTTQYF.

V gene TRBV7-2 combines with J gene TRBJ1-3; D call uncertain. Germline loops: CDR1 SGHTA, CDR2 FQGNSA. This CDR3 has 16 amino acids. Trimming shortened V by 5 bases and J by 0 bases, and 14 bases separated the two germline ends. The CDR3 protein is CASSLSVSSSGNTIYF. CDR3 sequence (DNA): TGTGCCAGCAGCCTCTCTGTCAGTTCCTCTGGAAACACCATATATTTT.

The chain is built from TRBV10-3 and TRBJ1-1; TRBD1 agrees at 7 bases. The J segment lost 2 bases and the V segment lost 4 bases, leaving 10 bases of the junction unmatched. Germline V lookup: CDR1 ENHRY, CDR2 SYGVKD. The CDR3 totals 16 residues. The CDR3 nucleotides are TGTGCCATCAGTGCCTCTTGGACAGGCCCCAACACTGAAGCTTTCTTT. Protein: CAISASWTGPNTEAFF.

This clonotype was observed a single time. V usage is TRBV3-1 and J usage is TRBJ2-5; D is unclear. This CDR3 is 13 amino acids long. The V end lost 0 bases, the J end lost 6 bases, and 8 bases lay between the germline ends. The V gene's germline CDR1 is LGHDT and CDR2 YNNKEL (reference sequence). DNA for the CDR3: TGTGCCAGCAGCCAAGATCTACGGCAGACCCAGTACTTC. Translating it yields CASSQDLRQTQYF.

This clonotype was seen only a few times. The chain carries TRBV6-1 and TRBJ2-3; D is uncertain. V was pared by 8 bases and J by 2 bases, with 8 bases between. Germline assignment: CDR1 MNHNS and CDR2 SASEGT. The CDR3 runs 12 residues. CDR3 residues: CASLALTDTQYF. The CDR3 DNA follows: TGTGCCAGCCTTGCTCTCACAGATACGCAGTATTTT.

The chain carries TRBV5-1 and TRBJ2-1; no clear D. The CDR3 has 15 amino acids. Germline CDR1 reads SGHRS; CDR2 reads YFSETQ. Trimming removed 3 bases at V and 3 bases at J, with 13 bases between. CDR3 nucleotide sequence: TGCGCCAGCAGCTGGGAAAGCAAAGACTACAATGAGCAGTTCTTC. This translates into CASSWESKDYNEQFF.

CDR3 sequence reads: CASSIQGKNTEAFF. The CDR3 nucleotides are TGTGCCAGTAGTATCCAGGGGAAGAACACTGAAGCTTTCTTT. The chain uses TRBV19 and TRBJ1-1; D is perhaps TRBD1 (6 bases). V lost 3 bases to trimming and J lost 1 base, with 9 bases between them. Germline CDR1 LNHDA, CDR2 SQIVND (reference sequence). This CDR3 spans 14 amino acids.

This clonotype has just a few counts. The rearrangement uses TRBV28 and TRBJ1-1, with 9 bases identical to TRBD1. Germline V gene sequence: CDR1 MDHEN, CDR2 SYDVKM. The CDR3 has 15 amino acids. V lost 5 bases to trimming and J lost 5 bases; unmatched junction nucleotides: 9. Written as DNA, the CDR3 is TGTGCCAGCAGTACCGCCGGGACAGGGAGTACTGAAGCTTTCTTT. Translating it yields CASSTAGTGSTEAFF.

This clonotype came up a few times. CDR3 coding DNA: TGTGCCACTCTCGGACAGAACACCGGGGAGCTGTTTTTT. It codes for CATLGQNTGELFF. The chain joins TRBV28 to TRBJ2-2; possibly TRBD1 for D (5 bases). Deletions cut 10 bases from V and 1 base from J, with 10 bases between. From germline, CDR1 is MDHEN and CDR2 SYDVKM. CDR3 length: 13 amino acids. Looking up the rest from reference TRBV28 and TRBJ2-2 gives the full variable domain: DVKVTQSSRYLVKRTGEKVFLECVQDMDHENMFWYRQDPGLGLRLIYFSYDVKMKEKGDIPEGYSVSREKKERFSLILESASTNQTSMYLCATLGQNTGELFFGEGSRLTVL.

The chain couples TRBV20-1 to TRBJ1-5; D unresolved. The CDR3 length is 14 residues. The germline CDR1 and CDR2 sequences are DFQATT and SNEGSKA (reference sequence). V lost 1 base and J lost 0, with 7 bases in between. This chain's CDR3 is CSARGGASNQPQHF. The CDR3 DNA reads TGCAGTGCTAGAGGTGGAGCTAGCAATCAGCCCCAGCATTTT.

There are a few counts of this clonotype. V gene TRBV28 combines with J gene TRBJ2-3; 11 bases are shared with TRBD2. The CDR3 extends over 16 amino acids. Germline V gives CDR1 MDHEN, CDR2 SYDVKM. The ends lost 7 bases at V and 2 bases at J; junction bases unmatched: 8. DNA for the CDR3: TGTGCCAGCAAAGGCGGGACTAGCGGACCCACAGATACGCAGTATTTT. Its translation is CASKGGTSGPTDTQYF.

This clonotype was observed a handful of times. J is TRBJ2-3 and V is TRBV7-8; D remains unclear. Trimming left V 3 bases short and J 5 bases short, with 6 bases between. The CDR3 has 12 residues. Germline V lookup: CDR1 SGHVS, CDR2 FQNEAQ. The chain's CDR3 is CASSFVGDTQYF. The DNA of the CDR3 is TGTGCCAGCAGCTTTGTCGGAGATACGCAGTATTTT.

Many counts were recorded for this clonotype. This rearrangement joins TRBV5-1 to TRBJ1-1; D remains unclear. With 4 bases removed from V and 4 bases from J, the gap between germline ends came to 17 bases. This CDR3 has 15 amino acids. In germline, CDR1 is SGHRS, CDR2 YFSETQ. CDR3 region: CASSRRESRPTEAFF. Written as DNA, the CDR3 is TGCGCCAGCAGCCGCCGTGAGTCACGACCCACTGAAGCTTTCTTT.

This clonotype appeared a few times. The chain is built from TRBV19 and TRBJ2-1, with TRBD2 matching 12 bases. V shed 1 base and J 3 bases; nucleotides not matched to a gene: 4. Germline V gene sequence: CDR1 LNHDA, CDR2 SQIVND (reference sequence). This CDR3 comprises 17 residues. Here the CDR3 reads CASSIVTSGSFYNEQFF. The CDR3 DNA follows: TGTGCCAGTAGTATAGTGACTAGCGGGAGTTTCTACAATGAGCAGTTCTTC.

This clonotype appeared a few times. This rearrangement joins TRBV12-3 or TRBV12-4 to TRBJ2-2; TRBD2 aligns across 7 bases. Trimming took 7 bases from V and 5 from J; bases not matched to a gene: 7. This CDR3 has 14 residues. CDR3 nucleotide sequence: TGTGCCAGCACCCTCATGGGGGGGACCGGGGAGCTGTTTTTT. Its protein is CASTLMGGTGELFF.

The chain recombines TRBV20-1 with TRBJ1-4; D gene uncertain. The germline V and J ends were trimmed by 5 bases and 0 bases, with 16 bases remaining between them. From germline, CDR1 is DFQATT and CDR2 SNEGSKA (reference sequence). There are 16 residues in the CDR3. The CDR3 region has the DNA TGCAGTGCTTTCCCTAAACGGGGTACAACTAATGAAAAACTGTTTTTT. Encoded protein: CSAFPKRGTTNEKLFF.

For this clonotype: A read error may be the cause here, since a much bigger clone is one base away. V usage is TRBV14 and J usage is TRBJ2-3; TRBD2 aligns across 11 bases. Germline V lookup: CDR1 SGHDN, CDR2 FVKESK. V lost 6 bases and J lost 5; bases outside the gene matches: 19. The CDR3 is made up of 19 amino acids. The CDR3: CASRELYRASGRIGDTQYF. The CDR3, as DNA: TGTGCCAGCAGAGAGCTTTACAGGGCTAGCGGGAGGATCGGAGATACGCAGTATTTT. The full variable domain, with the rest looked up from reference TRBV14 and TRBJ2-3, is EAGVTQFPSHSVIEKGQTVTLRCDPISGHDNLYWYRRVMGKEIKFLLHFVKESKQDESGMPNNRFLAERTGGTYSTLKVQPAELEDSGVYFCASRELYRASGRIGDTQYFGPGTRLTVL.